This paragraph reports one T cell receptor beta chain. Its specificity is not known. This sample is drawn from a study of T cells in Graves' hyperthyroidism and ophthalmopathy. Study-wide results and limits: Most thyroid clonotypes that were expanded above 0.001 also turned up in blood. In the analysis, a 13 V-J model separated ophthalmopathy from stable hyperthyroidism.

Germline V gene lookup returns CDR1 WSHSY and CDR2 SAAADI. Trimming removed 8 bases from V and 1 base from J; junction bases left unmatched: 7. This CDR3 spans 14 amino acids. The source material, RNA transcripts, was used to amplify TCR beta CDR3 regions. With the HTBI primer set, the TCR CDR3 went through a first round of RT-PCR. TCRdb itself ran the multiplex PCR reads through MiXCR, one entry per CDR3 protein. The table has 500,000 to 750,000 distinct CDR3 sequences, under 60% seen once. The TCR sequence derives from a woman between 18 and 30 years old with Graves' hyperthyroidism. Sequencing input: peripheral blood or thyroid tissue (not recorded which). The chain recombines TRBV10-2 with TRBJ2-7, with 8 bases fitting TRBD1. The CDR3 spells CASVGDRTSYEQYF. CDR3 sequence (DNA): TGCGCCAGCGTAGGGGACAGGACATCCTACGAGCAGTACTTC.